The following is a T cell receptor beta chain sequence with its context. The CDR3 is 13 amino acids. V lost 2 bases and J lost 7, with 8 bases in between. CDR1 is MNHEY, CDR2 SVGAGI, per germline. Measured with immunoSEQ multiplex PCR; TCRdb has only the in-frame clones, and not every one. Found here are some 640,000 clones, 70% to 90% of them singletons; the top ten hold 0.0094%. This entry comes from a study of shared T cell receptors in the human thymus. This same sample was also taken into another study, of human thymus T cells. According to that study: Thymus was obtained from resections taken during corrective heart surgery. In unrelated individuals, thymic repertoires overlapped highly, according to related research.

The rearrangement links TRBV6-5 to TRBJ2-2; D is ambiguous. Sequencing was carried out using thymocytes. The sequence derives from a boy under two years old with a congenital heart defect. CDR3 bases: TGTGCCAGCAGTTACCGGTTGGTCGGGGAGCTGTTTTTT. Translated, it gives CASSYRLVGELFF.